What follows are 10 T cell receptor beta chains derived from one specimen sequenced in a study of OX40 agonist ivuxolimab in advanced cancers. Only in-frame clones appear in the TCRdb table, and some are missing; sequencing was by immunoSEQ multiplex PCR. The sample records 35,000 to 45,000 clones, more than 85% being singletons. The sample in question was CD4+ or CD8+ T cells sorted from blood, obtained in a trial of the OX40 agonist ivuxolimab. All receptors come from an adult with an advanced solid tumor such as melanoma, head and neck, liver or kidney cancer.

This clone turned up a few times. V and J are TRBV10-1 and TRBJ2-7, with 11 nucleotides matching TRBD2. The CDR3 runs to 14 residues. Germline V gene data show CDR1 as WNHNN and CDR2 as SYGVQD (reference sequence). Trimming removed 3 bases from V and 3 bases from J; junction bases left unmatched: 1. In DNA, the CDR3 is TGCGCCAGCAGTGATCTAGCGGGGGGCTACGAGCAGTACTTC. It codes for CASSDLAGGYEQYF.

This clone was seen only once. The rearrangement links TRBV25-1 to TRBJ1-4; 9 positions match TRBD1. J gave up 2 bases and V 4 bases, and 8 bases lay outside the gene matches. Germline CDR1 reads MGHDK; CDR2 reads SYGVNS. The CDR3 runs to 17 residues. The CDR3 bases are TGTGCCAGCAGTGCCGGACAGGGGTTACTTACTAATGAAAAACTGTTTTTT. The encoded protein is CASSAGQGLLTNEKLFF.

This clone was detected only once. The rearrangement links TRBV11-1 to TRBJ2-3; 7 bases match TRBD1. With 5 bases clipped from V and 4 bases from J, the junction kept 9 bases outside the gene matches. The CDR3 contains 15 residues. Germline CDR1 SGHAT, CDR2 FQDESV (reference sequence). For the CDR3, the DNA is TGTGCCAGCAGCCAAAAGGGGGCAGGGCCAGATACGCAGTATTTT. The encoded protein is CASSQKGAGPDTQYF.

This chain links TRBV7-9 with TRBJ1-2; D uncertain. There are 12 residues in the CDR3. V was cut by 1 base and J by 6 bases, with 6 bases left in between. The germline V gene has CDR1 SEHNR and CDR2 FQNEAQ (reference sequence). The DNA of the CDR3 is TGTGCCAGCAGCTTAGGTGGGGATGGCTACACCTTC. This translates into CASSLGGDGYTF.

J is TRBJ2-7 and V is TRBV11-2, with TRBD1 identical over 8 bases. The CDR3 extends over 15 amino acids. The V and J ends lost 3 bases and 2 bases, in that order; junction bases with no gene match: 6. Germline-derived CDR1 and CDR2 are SGHAT and FQNNGV. CDR3 sequence: CASSFSDRDPYEQYF. The CDR3, as DNA: TGTGCCAGCAGCTTTTCGGACAGGGACCCCTACGAGCAGTACTTC.

The rearrangement uses TRBV19 and TRBJ2-7, with 9 bases lining up with TRBD1. Germline V lookup: CDR1 LNHDA, CDR2 SQIVND (reference sequence). The CDR3 spans 14 residues. V shed 3 bases and J 3 bases; nucleotides not matched to a gene: 3. CDR3 protein: CASSMGTGSYEQYF. The CDR3 DNA is TGTGCCAGTAGTATGGGGACAGGGAGCTACGAGCAGTACTTC.

V usage is TRBV5-5 and J usage is TRBJ2-5; 10 bases agree with TRBD2. Trimming removed 0 bases from V and 4 bases from J; junction bases left unmatched: 6. Germline V gives CDR1 SGHKS, CDR2 YYEKEE (reference sequence). The CDR3 loop spans 16 amino acids. In DNA, the CDR3 is TGTGCCAGCAGCTTGGGCAGCGGGGGGGCCGGAGAGACCCAGTACTTC. Its translation: CASSLGSGGAGETQYF.

V and J are TRBV27 and TRBJ2-7, with a weak D call TRBD2 (6 bases). Germline CDR1 reads MNHEY; CDR2 reads SMNVEV (reference sequence). V was trimmed by 1 base and J by 0 bases, leaving 13 bases between them. The CDR3 is 16 residues long. CDR3: CASSLYPGVSSYEQYF. CDR3 nucleotides: TGTGCCAGCAGTTTATACCCGGGAGTCAGCTCCTACGAGCAGTACTTC.

The V gene is TRBV7-6, the J gene TRBJ1-5; 12 bases match TRBD1. J was trimmed by 5 bases and V by 0 bases; bases with no gene match: 5. This CDR3 has 17 residues. Germline loops: CDR1 SGHVS, CDR2 FNYEAQ. CDR3 nucleotide sequence: TGTGCCAGCAGCTTAGCTTCGGGACAGGGGGCGCATCAGCCCCAGCATTTT. It specifies CASSLASGQGAHQPQHF.

The chain uses TRBV5-1 and TRBJ2-7, with 10 bases fitting TRBD1. The length of the CDR3 is 17 residues. Germline CDR1 and CDR2: SGHRS and YFSETQ. J gave up 4 bases and V 4 bases, and 14 bases lay outside the gene matches. CDR3 nucleotides: TGCGCCAGCAGCCTATCAACCGGGACAGGGGACTTATACGAGCAGTACTTC. Encoded protein: CASSLSTGTGDLYEQYF.